The subject of this entry is one TCR beta chain. CDR1 and CDR2 from the germline V gene are LNHDA and SQIVND (reference sequence). Trimming pared 7 bases from V and 5 bases from J, leaving 14 bases between. CDR3 length: 13 amino acids. This entry comes from a study of blood T cell repertoires in COVID-19. Method: immunoSEQ multiplex PCR; TCRdb's copy keeps in-frame clones and lacks some. The sample lists over 120,000 clones; 88% were seen once. The TCR was taken from a woman aged 45-65 years with acute or convalescent COVID-19. Sequencing used peripheral blood. The chain links TRBV19 to TRBJ1-1; possibly TRBD1 for D (6 bases). CDR3 DNA sequence: TGTGCCAGTATCCCCAGGGGTTGGACTGAAGCTTTCTTT. It encodes CASIPRGWTEAFF.